This TCR beta chain is from a study of blood T cell repertoires in COVID-19. Methods used by the authors: Reference gene primer amplification gave nucleated cell count estimates. Measured with immunoSEQ multiplex PCR; TCRdb has only the in-frame clones, and not every one. V, J and clone size are taken as reported in that table, and D and trimming were inferred from the DNA itself. The sample holds roughly 150,000 clones, around 90% seen once. Germline values: CDR1 SGHTA, CDR2 FQGNSA. J lost 4 bases, V lost 4 bases, and 1 base had no gene match. The CDR3 is 14 amino acids. The chain has TRBV7-2 and TRBJ2-2; 9 bases map to TRBD1. The receptor was derived from a woman aged 40 to 50 who had been exposed to COVID-19. Source material: PBMCs or T cells enriched from blood (not recorded which). As DNA, the CDR3 is TGTGCCAGCAGCTGGACAGGGGCCACCGGGGAGCTGTTTTTT. Protein product: CASSWTGATGELFF.